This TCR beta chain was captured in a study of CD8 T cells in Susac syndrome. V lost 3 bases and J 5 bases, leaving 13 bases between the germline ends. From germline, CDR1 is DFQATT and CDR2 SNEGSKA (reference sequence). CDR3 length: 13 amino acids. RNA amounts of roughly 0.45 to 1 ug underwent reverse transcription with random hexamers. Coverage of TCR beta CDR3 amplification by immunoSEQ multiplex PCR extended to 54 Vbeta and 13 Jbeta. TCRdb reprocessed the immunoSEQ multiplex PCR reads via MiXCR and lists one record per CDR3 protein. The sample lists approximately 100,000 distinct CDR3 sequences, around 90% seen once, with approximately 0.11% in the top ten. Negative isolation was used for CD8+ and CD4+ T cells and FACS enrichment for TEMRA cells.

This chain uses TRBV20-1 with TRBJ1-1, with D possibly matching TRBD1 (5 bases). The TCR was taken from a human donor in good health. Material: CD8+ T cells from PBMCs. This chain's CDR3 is CSASKLGGTEAFF. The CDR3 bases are TGCAGTGCTAGCAAACTTGGGGGAACTGAAGCTTTCTTT.